This TCR beta chain was recovered during a study of shared clonotypes between healthy human individuals. General study points: Rarefaction curves obtained for sorted subsets showed sequencing incomplete despite large depth. Shared clonotypes across all four donors exceeded non-shared ones in generation probability.

The table came from immunoSEQ multiplex PCR; TCRdb's copy has only in-frame clones and leaves some out. The sample carries about 2.5 million clones, roughly 92% recorded once. Losses at the gene ends were 8 bases for V and 4 bases for J; bases not matched to a gene: 9. This CDR3 spans 15 amino acids. Per germline, CDR1 GTSNPN and CDR2 SVGIG (reference sequence). Every contributor of samples was a Caucasian grown-up residing in Nashville, Tennessee. Regarding this clone: Its antigen is unknown.

This chain uses TRBV30 with TRBJ2-2, with 11 bases identical to TRBD2. This TCR derives from a young man in good health. Some clones in this sample may be carry-over from other donors' samples. The source material was naive CD4+ T cells from PBMCs. Subset indicated: CD45RA+ positively selected. CDR3 region: CARGKTSGATGELFF. DNA of the CDR3: TGTGCCCGGGGGAAGACTAGCGGGGCCACCGGGGAGCTGTTTTTT.